A selection of T cell receptor beta chains follows, all from one sample in a study of radiation and T cells in renal cell carcinoma. Using immunoSEQ multiplex PCR, the repertoire was profiled, and TCRdb retains in-frame clones only, with some absent. The repertoire holds about 130,000 clones, with about 88% as singletons. Here the sequenced sample was blood, taken from a patient whose treatment included radiotherapy and nephrectomy. The receptor source for this set is a woman between 45 and 65 years old with renal cell carcinoma. The CDR3 runs from the conserved cysteine through the conserved F or W. The D gene is left open where the match is weak. Clone sizes are given selectively: once, few, many, or a class where the clone is expanded.

v_gene	abundance	j_gene	d_gene	CDR3nt	CDR3aa
TRBV9	.	TRBJ1-2	.	TGTGCCAGCAGCGTAGCGCCCTTGGACGGAGCTAACTATGGCTACACCTTC	CASSVAPLDGANYGYTF
TRBV7-9	.	TRBJ1-1	.	TGTGCCAGCAGCTACTGGACAATAAGGGCTGAAGCTTTCTTT	CASSYWTIRAEAFF
TRBV5-8	.	TRBJ2-6	.	TGTGCCAGCTCCACACAAAGTCGGGCCAACGTCCTGACTTTC	CASSTQSRANVLTF
TRBV7-9	.	TRBJ2-3	TRBD2	TGTGCCAGCAGCTTAGTTGGGACTAATACGCAGTATTTT	CASSLVGTNTQYF
TRBV6-5	.	TRBJ1-1	TRBD1	TGTGCCAGCAGTTACCCAGGGGGGGCTGAAGCTTTCTTT	CASSYPGGAEAFF
TRBV11-2	once	TRBJ2-5	TRBD2	TGTGCCAGCAGCCTGCGAGCGGGGGGGTGGCAGACCCAGTACTTC	CASSLRAGGWQTQYF
TRBV10-3	.	TRBJ2-7	TRBD1	TGTGCCATCAGTGTAGACAGGGTATCCTACGAGCAGTACTTC	CAISVDRVSYEQYF
TRBV29-1	.	TRBJ1-1	.	TGCAGCGTAAACATGGGGGACATGTGGACTGAAGCTTTCTTT	CSVNMGDMWTEAFF
TRBV7-3	.	TRBJ2-7	.	TGTGCCAGCAGCCTCACGGACGGACCCTACGAGCAGTACTTC	CASSLTDGPYEQYF
TRBV7-2	.	TRBJ2-5	.	TGTGCCAGCAGCTCGGGGAGGCCGACGTACCAAGAGACCCAGTACTTC	CASSSGRPTYQETQYF
TRBV18	few	TRBJ1-1	.	TGTGCCAGCTCACCAAAAAGTGGGTCGAACACTGAAGCTTTCTTT	CASSPKSGSNTEAFF
TRBV29-1	.	TRBJ2-6	.	TGCAGCGTTGAAGCGCCAGGTAGTTCTGGGGCCAACGTCCTGACTTTC	CSVEAPGSSGANVLTF
TRBV5-1	.	TRBJ2-2	.	TGCGCCAGCAGCTTGCACGGACCATCGAACACCGGGGAGCTGTTTTTT	CASSLHGPSNTGELFF
TRBV30	.	TRBJ2-5	TRBD2	TGTGCCTGGAGCCCTAGCGGGGTTATCGTGACCCAGTACTTC	CAWSPSGVIVTQYF
TRBV5-1	.	TRBJ2-4	.	TGCGCCAGCAGCTTGGCCGGGGTTCCGGGGAACATTCAGTACTTC	CASSLAGVPGNIQYF
TRBV5-1	.	TRBJ2-3	TRBD1	TGCGCCAGCAGCTGGACTCCGGGACAGGGGACAGATACGCAGTATTTT	CASSWTPGQGTDTQYF
TRBV21-1	.	TRBJ1-6	.	TGTGCCAGCAGCAAAGTTCTAGGACAGGGTAGAAGATCACCCCTCCACTTT	CASSKVLGQGRRSPLHF
TRBV4-3	.	TRBJ2-3	.	TGCGCCAGCAGCCAAGATCGGACGGGCACAGATACGCAGTATTTT	CASSQDRTGTDTQYF
TRBV6-6	.	TRBJ2-6	TRBD1	TGTGCCAGCAGAAGGGACAGCCGGTCTGGGGCCAACGTCCTGACTTTC	CASRRDSRSGANVLTF
TRBV6-1	.	TRBJ2-2	.	TGTGCCAGCAGTGCTCTCAGGGGGAACACCGGGGAGCTGTTTTTT	CASSALRGNTGELFF
TRBV4-2	.	TRBJ2-3	.	TGTGCCAGCAGCCTCCCGCGGGGCGGGGGCACAGATACGCAGTATTTT	CASSLPRGGGTDTQYF
TRBV4-3	.	TRBJ2-3	.	TGCGCCAGCAGCCAAGATTTTAGGCTAGCTGGGGCCACAGATACGCAGTATTTT	CASSQDFRLAGATDTQYF
TRBV23-1	.	TRBJ1-2	.	TGCGCCAGCAGTCAGTCAGGCCTTAACTATGGCTACACCTTC	CASSQSGLNYGYTF
TRBV5-5	.	TRBJ1-2	.	TGTGCCAGCAGCTTGGTTGAGTATCCGACCCGATCTAACTATGGCTACACCTTC	CASSLVEYPTRSNYGYTF
TRBV25-1	.	TRBJ2-1	.	TGTGCCAGCGGAGACCGGACCCTCCTGAGCGGTGAGCAGTTCTTC	CASGDRTLLSGEQFF
TRBV19	.	TRBJ1-3	.	TGTGCCAGTAGTAGTGGAGGGGCAGCTGGAAACACCATATATTTT	CASSSGGAAGNTIYF
TRBV5-6	.	TRBJ1-1	.	TGTGCCAGCGGCGGAGACATGAACACTGAAGCTTTCTTT	CASGGDMNTEAFF
TRBV5-4	few	TRBJ1-1	TRBD1	TGTGCCAGCACCACTGGGGGGACAGGGGGCACTGAAGCTTTCTTT	CASTTGGTGGTEAFF